This T cell receptor (beta chain) was obtained from a study of cytomegalovirus exposure and HLA in healthy donors. The PCR was carried out with 60 Vbeta primers and 13 Jbeta primers. Assay: immunoSEQ multiplex PCR; the TCRdb copy retains only in-frame clones and omits some. The data contain some 64,000 clones, around 92% of them seen just once; the ten biggest clones take up less than 1.6%. V lost 8 bases, J lost 6 bases, and 11 bases lay in between. Germline V lookup: CDR1 SNHLY, CDR2 FYNNEI. CDR3 length equals 12 residues. The rearrangement uses TRBV2 and TRBJ1-5; D might be TRBD1 (5 bases). What was sequenced was PBMCs. This sequence was found in a young man in good health and CMV-seropositive. The CDR3 DNA reads as TGTGCCAGCGGGGGGGAAAGTCAGCCCCAGCATTTT. Protein: CASGGESQPQHF.